A single sample gave rise to the 7 T cell receptor beta chains below, sequenced in a study of CD8 T cells in ankylosing spondylitis. The study's findings and limits: Apparently characteristic of ankylosing spondylitis blood was a TCR beta motif (eight highly homologous variants).

These receptors are not linked to any known antigen. TCRdb re-analysed the 5' RACE reads in MiXCR, keeping a single row per CDR3 protein. The data contain some 450,000 distinct CDR3 sequences, under 20% of them singletons. Material for sequencing was blood, either unsorted or a sorted T cell fraction (not recorded which). Receptors were obtained from a male donor with ankylosing spondylitis.

This clonotype was seen a handful of times. The chain uses TRBV5-1 and TRBJ1-3; the D gene is possibly TRBD1 (5 bases). V gave up 0 bases and J gave up 4 bases, with 8 bases separating them. The CDR3 is made up of 14 amino acids. Germline CDR1 is SGHRS and CDR2 is YFSETQ. In DNA, the CDR3 is TGCGCCAGCAGCTTGGAGGGGCGCGGAAACACCATATATTTT. Protein sequence: CASSLEGRGNTIYF.

V and J are TRBV18 and TRBJ1-3; D remains unclear. Germline CDR1 is KGHSH and CDR2 is LQKENI. The CDR3 consists of 16 residues. Deletions cut 1 base from V and 0 bases from J, with 10 bases between. CDR3 residues: CASSPRPTPSGNTIYF. CDR3 in DNA: TGTGCCAGCTCACCACGGCCAACCCCCTCTGGAAACACCATATATTTT.

This clonotype was detected only a few times. This chain links TRBV20-1 with TRBJ2-3; TRBD2 agrees at 12 bases. The CDR3 extends over 19 amino acids. Per germline, CDR1 DFQATT and CDR2 SNEGSKA (reference sequence). V shed 0 bases, J shed 4 bases, and the junction held 14 bases outside the gene matches. CDR3 region: CSARDSPRLAGEAPDTQYF. CDR3 DNA sequence: TGCAGTGCTAGAGATAGCCCGAGACTAGCGGGGGAAGCCCCAGATACGCAGTATTTT.

The gene calls are TRBV20-1 and TRBJ2-5; 12 bases fit TRBD1. Germline lookup yields CDR1 DFQATT and CDR2 SNEGSKA (reference sequence). V trimming: 5 bases; J trimming: 5 bases; junction bases outside the gene matches: 3. This CDR3 comprises 13 residues. This chain's CDR3 is CSARGTGGETQYF. The DNA for the CDR3 is TGCAGTGCTCGAGGGACAGGGGGCGAGACCCAGTACTTC.

This clonotype was seen a few times. V usage is TRBV3-1 and J usage is TRBJ1-1, with 7 positions matching TRBD1. Germline V gene data show CDR1 as LGHDT and CDR2 as YNNKEL (reference sequence). The CDR3 extends over 14 amino acids. The V and J ends lost 1 base and 7 bases, in that order; junction bases with no gene match: 6. CDR3 DNA: TGTGCCAGCAGCCAAGGAGTTCGGACAGGTGAAGCTTTCTTT. Translating it yields CASSQGVRTGEAFF.

The rearrangement uses TRBV5-1 and TRBJ1-1, with 9 bases fitting TRBD1. With 3 bases clipped from V and 1 base from J, the junction kept 10 bases outside the gene matches. Per germline, CDR1 SGHRS and CDR2 YFSETQ. This CDR3 has 17 amino acids. The CDR3 is CASSYYTGGLKNTEAFF. The CDR3 coding sequence is TGCGCCAGCAGCTACTATACAGGGGGCCTTAAGAACACTGAAGCTTTCTTT.

The chain recombines TRBV5-1 with TRBJ2-1; TRBD2 might be the D (5 bases). CDR3 length equals 14 residues. Per germline, CDR1 SGHRS and CDR2 YFSETQ. V gave up 2 bases and J gave up 8 bases, with 14 bases separating them. CDR3 loop: CASSLRRMRDEQFF. CDR3 in DNA: TGCGCCAGCAGCTTAAGACGGATGAGGGATGAGCAGTTCTTC.